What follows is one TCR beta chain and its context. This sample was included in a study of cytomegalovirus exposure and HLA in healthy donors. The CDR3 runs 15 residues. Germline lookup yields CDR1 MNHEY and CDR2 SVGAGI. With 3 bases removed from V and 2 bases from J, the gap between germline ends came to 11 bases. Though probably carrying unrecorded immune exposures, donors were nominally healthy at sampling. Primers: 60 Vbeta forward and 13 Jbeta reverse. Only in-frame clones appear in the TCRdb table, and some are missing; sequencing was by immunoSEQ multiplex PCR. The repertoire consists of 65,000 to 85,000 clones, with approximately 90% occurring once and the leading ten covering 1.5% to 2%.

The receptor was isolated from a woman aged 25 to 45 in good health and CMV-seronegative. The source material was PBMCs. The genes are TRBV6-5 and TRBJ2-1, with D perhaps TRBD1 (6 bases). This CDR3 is CASSYVRTAYNEQFF. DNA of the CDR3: TGTGCCAGCAGTTATGTTAGGACAGCCTACAATGAGCAGTTCTTC.